What follows describes a single TCR beta chain. No antigen is known for it. Base qualities are not at hand, and no much larger clone is one base apart. This sample was included in a study of blood T cell repertoires in COVID-19 (dated by TCRdb to the early 2020s). Context from the whole study: Collaborator samples came from the United States, Italy and Spain and covered acute and convalescent phases of COVID-19. The prospective study material was composed of cDNA or gDNA derived from T cells, B-cell-depleted T cells, or PBMCs. Subjects who had been exposed to COVID-19, were actively infected with it, or had recovered from it provided the deeply sampled blood TCRbeta repertoires that made up the dataset. The repertoires were released in a freely available public database intended as a resource for research on the immune response to SARS-CoV-2. Samples came from the ongoing ImmuneRACE study (first 160 participants) plus 1,254 subjects from 6 global collaborators. Sample metadata almost always included a de-identified subject ID, COVID-19 status, age in years and sex. Where HLA class I and class II types were available, the types were taken from metadata supplied by the sample provider, not from assay-based typing.

The immunoSEQ Assay, a bias-controlled multiplex PCR, was used to amplify TCRbeta CDR3 regions from genomic DNA. The authors processed their data as follows. Within the assay, amplification of reference gene primers was used to estimate how many nucleated cells each sample contained. Sequence reads were collapsed and filtered to measure the absolute abundance of every unique TCRbeta CDR3 rearrangement. Productive Simpson clonality was computed per sample as the square root of Simpson's diversity index over productive rearrangements. The clones in this table, taken by TCRdb from immuneACCESS, are in-frame only. Not every clone is retained; where verified, under half of the shortfall comes from an unresolved V gene, and the cause of the rest is unknown. The V and J calls and the clone size are those of that table, but D and trimming were determined from the DNA. This sample lists tens of thousands of clones; about 80% were detected once. Of the sample, approximately 6.5% is held by the ten largest clones.

Results the study describes overall, beyond this receptor: How much clinical and demographic metadata was included differed by source and by participant, and the metadata was provided uncurated.

V sheds 5 bases and J sheds 10 bases, leaving 15 bases between their ends. The CDR3 runs 14 residues from the cysteine to the phenylalanine. Only the CDR3 DNA stays, 42 bases, in frame from base 1. The germline V gene sets CDR1 to SGHTA and CDR2 to FQGTGA. Each collaborating institution followed its own protocols to collect whole blood in K2EDTA tubes. For TCRbeta analysis, collaborator samples were shipped as frozen whole blood, as isolated PBMCs, or as DNA extracted from either sample type. The receptor was isolated from a man aged 60 to 69 with acute or convalescent COVID-19. Source material: peripheral blood. Recombination linked TRBV7-3 to TRBJ1-6; TRBD1 might be the D gene, on 5 matching bases. Here the CDR3 is given as CASSPRAQGSPLHF. At the DNA level, the sequence is TGTGCCAGCAGCCCCCGGGCCCAGGGATCACCCCTCCACTTT.